This TCR beta chain was identified in a study of blood T cell repertoires in COVID-19. Study-wide background: T cells, B-cell-depleted T cells, or PBMCs provided the cDNA or gDNA that served as material.

Libraries were prepared by immunoSEQ multiplex PCR; TCRdb keeps only in-frame clonotypes and omits some of them. The repertoire holds 450,000 or so clones, with roughly 87% as singletons. Enrollees, about 18 to 95 years old, lived in fewer than 25 US areas. The CDR3 is made up of 15 amino acids. V lost 5 bases, J lost 4 bases, and 10 bases stayed unmatched. The germline CDR1 and CDR2 sequences are SGHAT and FQNNGV. The sequence came from a man aged 18 to 30 who had recovered from COVID-19. The V call is TRBV11-2, the J call TRBJ2-5; TRBD2 matches 7 bases. The specimen was PBMCs or T cells enriched from blood (not recorded which). CDR3: CASSHEGGGGETQYF. Written as DNA, the CDR3 is TGTGCCAGCAGCCACGAAGGCGGGGGTGGAGAGACCCAGTACTTC.